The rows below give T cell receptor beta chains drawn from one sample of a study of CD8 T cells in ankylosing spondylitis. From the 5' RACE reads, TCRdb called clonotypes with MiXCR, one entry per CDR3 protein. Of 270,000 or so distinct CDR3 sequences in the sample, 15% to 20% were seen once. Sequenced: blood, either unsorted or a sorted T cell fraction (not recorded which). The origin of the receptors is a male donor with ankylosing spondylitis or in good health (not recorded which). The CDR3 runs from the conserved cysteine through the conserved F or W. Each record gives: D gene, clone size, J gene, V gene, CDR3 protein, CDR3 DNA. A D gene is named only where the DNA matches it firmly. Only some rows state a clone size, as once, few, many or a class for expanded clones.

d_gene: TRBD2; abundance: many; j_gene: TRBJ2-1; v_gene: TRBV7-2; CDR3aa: CASSFGTSGTYNEQFF; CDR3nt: TGTGCCAGCAGCTTCGGGACTAGCGGGACGTACAATGAGCAGTTCTTC
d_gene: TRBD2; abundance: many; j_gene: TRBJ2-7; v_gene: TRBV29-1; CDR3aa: CSVEIAGRYEQYF; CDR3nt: TGCAGCGTTGAAATAGCGGGTCGCTACGAGCAGTACTTC
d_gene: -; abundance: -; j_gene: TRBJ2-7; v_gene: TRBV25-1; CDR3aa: CASGAGGDITYEQYF; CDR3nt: TGTGCCAGTGGGGCTGGGGGGGACATAACCTACGAGCAGTACTTC
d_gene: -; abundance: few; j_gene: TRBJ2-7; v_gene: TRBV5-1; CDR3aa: CASSFTGDPYEQYF; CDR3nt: TGCGCCAGCAGCTTTACAGGCGACCCCTACGAGCAGTACTTC
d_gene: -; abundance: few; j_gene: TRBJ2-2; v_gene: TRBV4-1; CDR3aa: CASSQVGAGELFF; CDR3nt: TGCGCCAGCAGCCAAGTTGGGGCCGGGGAGCTGTTTTTT
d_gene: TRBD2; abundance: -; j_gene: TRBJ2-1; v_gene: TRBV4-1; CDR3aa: CASSQVSLAGGSNEQFF; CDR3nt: TGCGCCAGCAGCCAAGTTAGTCTAGCGGGAGGCTCCAATGAGCAGTTCTTC
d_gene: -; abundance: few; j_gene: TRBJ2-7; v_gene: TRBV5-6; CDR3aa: CASSFEKYYEQYF; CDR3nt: TGTGCCAGCAGCTTTGAGAAATACTACGAGCAGTACTTC
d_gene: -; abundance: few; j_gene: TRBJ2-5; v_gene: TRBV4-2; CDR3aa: CASSPRDSRPQETQYF; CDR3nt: TGTGCCAGCAGCCCCCGGGACTCGAGACCCCAAGAGACCCAGTACTTC
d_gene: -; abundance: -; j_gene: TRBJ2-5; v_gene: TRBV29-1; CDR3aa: CSVVARETQCF; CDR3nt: TGCAGCGTTGTTGCTCGGGAGACCCAGTGCTTC
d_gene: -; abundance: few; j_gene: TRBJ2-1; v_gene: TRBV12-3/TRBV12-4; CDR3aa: CASSLLAVHEQFF; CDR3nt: TGTGCCAGCAGTTTACTAGCAGTCCATGAGCAGTTCTTC
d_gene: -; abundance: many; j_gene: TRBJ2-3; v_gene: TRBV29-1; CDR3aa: CSVEEVVREADTQYF; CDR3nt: TGCAGCGTTGAAGAAGTGGTCAGGGAAGCAGATACGCAGTATTTT
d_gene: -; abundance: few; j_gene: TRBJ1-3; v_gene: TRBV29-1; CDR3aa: CSVEGELGNTIYF; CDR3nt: TGCAGCGTTGAAGGAGAGTTGGGGAACACCATATATTTT
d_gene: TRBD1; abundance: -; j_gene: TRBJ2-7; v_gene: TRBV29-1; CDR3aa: CSVDTGQGGYEQYF; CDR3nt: TGCAGCGTTGACACGGGACAGGGGGGCTACGAGCAGTACTTC
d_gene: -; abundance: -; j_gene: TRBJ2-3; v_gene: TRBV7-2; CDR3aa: CASSWMSTDTQYF; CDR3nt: TGTGCCAGCAGCTGGATGAGCACAGATACGCAGTATTTT
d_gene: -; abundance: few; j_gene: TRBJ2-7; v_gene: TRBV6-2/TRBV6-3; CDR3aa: CASSQPGLGDEQYF; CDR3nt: TGTGCCAGCAGTCAACCGGGTCTGGGGGACGAGCAGTACTTC
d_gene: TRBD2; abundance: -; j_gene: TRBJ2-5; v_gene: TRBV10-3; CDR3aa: CAITDRAGAPQETQYF; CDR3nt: TGTGCCATCACCGATAGAGCGGGAGCACCTCAAGAGACCCAGTACTTC
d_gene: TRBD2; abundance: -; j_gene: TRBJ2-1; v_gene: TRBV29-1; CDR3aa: CSVEGDLAGSYNEQFF; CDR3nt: TGCAGCGTTGAAGGGGATCTAGCGGGATCCTACAATGAGCAGTTCTTC
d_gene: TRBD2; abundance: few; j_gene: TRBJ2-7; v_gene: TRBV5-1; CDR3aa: CASRHSGRATPYEQYF; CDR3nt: TGCGCCAGCAGGCATAGCGGGAGGGCGACACCCTACGAGCAGTACTTC
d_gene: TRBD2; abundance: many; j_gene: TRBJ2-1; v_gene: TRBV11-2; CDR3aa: CASSPPTLAGYNEQFF; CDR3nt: TGTGCCAGCAGCCCTCCTACACTAGCGGGCTACAATGAGCAGTTCTTC
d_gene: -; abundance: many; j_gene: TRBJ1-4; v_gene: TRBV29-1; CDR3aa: CSVGLLGVTNEKLFF; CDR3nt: TGCAGCGTTGGGTTGCTGGGGGTTACTAATGAAAAACTGTTTTTT
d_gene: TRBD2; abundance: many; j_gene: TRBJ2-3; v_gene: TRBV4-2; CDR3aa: CASSQEEGLARDTQYF; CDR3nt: TGTGCCAGCAGCCAAGAGGAGGGACTAGCGAGAGATACGCAGTATTTT
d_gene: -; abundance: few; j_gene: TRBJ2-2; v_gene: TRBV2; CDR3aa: CASRPARDGELFF; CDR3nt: TGTGCCAGCAGACCCGCGAGGGACGGGGAGCTGTTTTTT
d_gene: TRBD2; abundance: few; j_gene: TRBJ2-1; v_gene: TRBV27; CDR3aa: CASRPTSGIPYNEQFF; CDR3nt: TGTGCCAGCAGACCGACTAGCGGGATCCCTTACAATGAGCAGTTCTTC
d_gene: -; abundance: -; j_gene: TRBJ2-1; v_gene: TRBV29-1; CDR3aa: CSVGVATAIEQFF; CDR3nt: TGCAGCGTTGGAGTAGCGACGGCAATTGAGCAGTTCTTC
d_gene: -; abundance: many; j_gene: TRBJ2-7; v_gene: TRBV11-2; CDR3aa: CASSPPLDYYEQYF; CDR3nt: TGTGCCAGCAGCCCCCCTCTGGACTACTACGAGCAGTACTTC
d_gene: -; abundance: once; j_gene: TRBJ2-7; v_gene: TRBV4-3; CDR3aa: CASSQVSGSSYEQYF; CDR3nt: TGCGCCAGCAGCCAAGTATCTGGGAGCTCCTACGAGCAGTACTTC
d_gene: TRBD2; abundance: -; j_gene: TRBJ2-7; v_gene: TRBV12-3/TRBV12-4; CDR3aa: CASSWGGGSSYEQYF; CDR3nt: TGTGCCTCCAGTTGGGGGGGAGGGAGCTCCTACGAGCAGTACTTC
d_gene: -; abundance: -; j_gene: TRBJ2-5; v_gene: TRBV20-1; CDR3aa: CSARDLGGLETQYF; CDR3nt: TGCAGTGCTAGAGATCTGGGGGGGCTGGAGACCCAGTACTTC
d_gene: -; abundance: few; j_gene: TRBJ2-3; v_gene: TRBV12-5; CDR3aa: CASGLVQGLPDTQYF; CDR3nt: TGTGCTAGTGGTTTGGTACAGGGTTTACCAGATACGCAGTATTTT
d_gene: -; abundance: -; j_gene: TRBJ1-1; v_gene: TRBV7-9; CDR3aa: CASSPSRRHLNTEAFF; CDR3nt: TGTGCCAGCAGCCCCAGTAGGAGACACCTGAACACTGAAGCTTTCTTT
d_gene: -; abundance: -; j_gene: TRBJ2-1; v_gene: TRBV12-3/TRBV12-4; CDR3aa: CASTPSLTPYNEQFF; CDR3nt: TGTGCCAGCACCCCTTCGCTAACCCCCTACAATGAGCAGTTCTTC
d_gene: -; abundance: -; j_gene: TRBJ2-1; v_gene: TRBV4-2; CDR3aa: CASSQDEGITSSNEQFF; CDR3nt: TGTGCCAGCAGCCAAGATGAAGGGATAACTAGTAGCAATGAGCAGTTCTTC
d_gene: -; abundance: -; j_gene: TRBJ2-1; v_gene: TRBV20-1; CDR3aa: CSASGVYNEQFF; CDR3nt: TGCAGTGCTAGCGGGGTCTACAATGAGCAGTTCTTC
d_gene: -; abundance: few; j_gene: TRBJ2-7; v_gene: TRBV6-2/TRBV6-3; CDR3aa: CASTTRAGPYEQYF; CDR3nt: TGTGCCAGCACCACACGGGCGGGACCTTACGAGCAGTACTTC
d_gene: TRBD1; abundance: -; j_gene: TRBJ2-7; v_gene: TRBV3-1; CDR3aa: CASSFGTGLYEQYF; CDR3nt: TGTGCCAGCAGCTTCGGGACAGGCCTCTACGAGCAGTACTTC
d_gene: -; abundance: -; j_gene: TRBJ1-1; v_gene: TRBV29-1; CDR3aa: CSVVPGENTEAFF; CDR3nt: TGCAGCGTTGTCCCAGGAGAGAACACTGAAGCTTTCTTT
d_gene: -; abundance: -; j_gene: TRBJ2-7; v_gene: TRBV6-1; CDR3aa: CASRSPGRHNEQYF; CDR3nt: TGTGCCAGCAGATCACCGGGACGCCATAACGAGCAGTACTTC
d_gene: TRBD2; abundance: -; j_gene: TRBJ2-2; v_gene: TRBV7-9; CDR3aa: CASRSGGPAGELFF; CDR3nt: TGTGCCAGCAGATCGGGAGGGCCCGCCGGGGAGCTGTTTTTT
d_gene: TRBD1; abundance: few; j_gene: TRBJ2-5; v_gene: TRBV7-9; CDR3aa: CASSPQGEETQYF; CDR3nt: TGTGCCAGCAGCCCCCAGGGGGAAGAGACCCAGTACTTC
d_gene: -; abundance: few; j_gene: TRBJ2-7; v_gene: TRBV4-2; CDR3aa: CASSQEVGLGYEQYF; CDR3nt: TGTGCCAGCAGCCAAGAAGTTGGGTTGGGGTACGAGCAGTACTTC
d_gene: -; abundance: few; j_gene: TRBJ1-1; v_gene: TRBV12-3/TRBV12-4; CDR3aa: CASSPYLVPEAFF; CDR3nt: TGTGCCAGCAGTCCCTATCTGGTCCCTGAAGCTTTCTTT
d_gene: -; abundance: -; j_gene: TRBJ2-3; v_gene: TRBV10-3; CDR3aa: CAISESTQGLARTDTQYF; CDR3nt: TGTGCCATCAGTGAGTCGACTCAAGGTCTAGCCCGCACAGATACGCAGTATTTT
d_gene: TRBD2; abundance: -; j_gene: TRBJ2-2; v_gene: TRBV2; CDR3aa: CASIGTSGRHTGELFF; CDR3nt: TGTGCCAGCATTGGGACTAGCGGGAGGCACACCGGGGAGCTGTTTTTT
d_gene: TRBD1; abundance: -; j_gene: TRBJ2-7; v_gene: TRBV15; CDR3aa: CATSTLTGAYEQYF; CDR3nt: TGTGCCACCAGCACCCTGACAGGGGCCTACGAGCAGTACTTC
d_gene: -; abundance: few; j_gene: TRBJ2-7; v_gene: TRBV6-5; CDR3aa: CASSYLGSRSYEQYF; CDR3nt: TGTGCCAGCAGTTACTTGGGCAGCCGCTCCTACGAGCAGTACTTC
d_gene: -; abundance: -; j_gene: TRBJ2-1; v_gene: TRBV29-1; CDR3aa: CSVERGGDGMNEQFF; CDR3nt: TGCAGCGTTGAACGCGGCGGGGATGGAATGAATGAGCAGTTCTTC
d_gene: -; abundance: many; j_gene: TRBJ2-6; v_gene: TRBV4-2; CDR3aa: CASSQDDAVGANVLTF; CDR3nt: TGTGCCAGCAGCCAAGATGATGCGGTCGGGGCCAACGTCCTGACTTTC
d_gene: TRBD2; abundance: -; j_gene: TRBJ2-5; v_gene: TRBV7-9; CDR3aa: CASSLAPLAEETQYF; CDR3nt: TGTGCCAGCAGCTTAGCCCCACTAGCGGAAGAGACCCAGTACTTC
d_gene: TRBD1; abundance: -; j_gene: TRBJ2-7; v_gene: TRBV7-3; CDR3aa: CASSLKEVGQGPYEQYF; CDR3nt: TGTGCCAGCAGCTTAAAAGAGGTCGGACAGGGTCCCTACGAGCAGTACTTC
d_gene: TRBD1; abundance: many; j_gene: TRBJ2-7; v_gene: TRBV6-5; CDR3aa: CASSYSFGTGRYEQYF; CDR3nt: TGTGCCAGCAGTTACTCGTTTGGGACAGGGCGCTACGAGCAGTACTTC
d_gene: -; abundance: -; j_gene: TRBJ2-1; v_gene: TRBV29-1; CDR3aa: CSAEGSGVGNEQFF; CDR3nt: TGCAGTGCAGAAGGGTCAGGGGTTGGCAATGAGCAGTTCTTC
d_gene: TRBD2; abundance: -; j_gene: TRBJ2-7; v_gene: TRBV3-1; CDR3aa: CASSQDPPSGSSYEQYF; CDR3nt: TGTGCCAGCAGCCAAGATCCCCCTAGCGGGAGCAGTTACGAGCAGTACTTC
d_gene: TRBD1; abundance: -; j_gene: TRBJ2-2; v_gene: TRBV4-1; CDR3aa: CASSFRQGDIGELFF; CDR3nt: TGCGCCAGCAGCTTTCGACAGGGGGATATCGGGGAGCTGTTTTTT
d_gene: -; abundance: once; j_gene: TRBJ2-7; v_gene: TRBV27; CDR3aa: CASSSQTYDRGGIYEQYF; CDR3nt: TGTGCCAGCAGTTCCCAAACGTATGACAGAGGGGGGATCTACGAGCAGTACTTC
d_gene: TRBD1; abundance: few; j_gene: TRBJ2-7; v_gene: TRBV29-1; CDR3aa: CSVEDQGQGPYEQYF; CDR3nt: TGCAGCGTTGAAGATCAAGGACAGGGACCCTACGAGCAGTACTTC